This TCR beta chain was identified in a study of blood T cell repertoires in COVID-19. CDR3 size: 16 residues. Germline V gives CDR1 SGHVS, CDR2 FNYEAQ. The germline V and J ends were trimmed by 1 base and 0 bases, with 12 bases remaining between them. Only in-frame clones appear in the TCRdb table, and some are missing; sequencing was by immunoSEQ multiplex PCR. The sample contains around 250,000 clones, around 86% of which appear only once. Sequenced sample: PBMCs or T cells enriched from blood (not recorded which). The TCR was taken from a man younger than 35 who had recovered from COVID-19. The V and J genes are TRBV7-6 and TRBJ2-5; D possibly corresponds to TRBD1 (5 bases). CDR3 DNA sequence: TGTGCCAGCAGCTTAGAGGCCAGGGCCTACCAAGAGACCCAGTACTTC. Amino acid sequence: CASSLEARAYQETQYF. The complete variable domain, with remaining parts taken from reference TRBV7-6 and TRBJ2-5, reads GAGVSQSPRYKVTKRGQDVALRCDPISGHVSLYWYRQALGQGPEFLTYFNYEAQQDKSGLPNDRFSAERPEGSISTLTIQRTEQRDSAMYRCASSLEARAYQETQYFGPGTRLLVL.